These 6 T cell receptor beta chains share one sample of origin, sequenced in a study of long-term antiretroviral therapy in people with HIV. At survey level, the immunoSEQ assay was run in its v3.0 version. Produced via immunoSEQ multiplex PCR; TCRdb's table is partial and in-frame only. The sample consists of about 11,000 clones, about 80% of them appearing once. The source was unsorted PBMCs, collected less than 7.5 years after starting antiretroviral therapy. The receptors derive from a man in his forties or fifties with HIV.

CDR3 coding DNA: TGTGCCTGGAGTATAGGTAGCGGGGGAGTCACAGATACGCAGTATTTT. Translating it yields CAWSIGSGGVTDTQYF. The V call is TRBV30, the J call TRBJ2-3; 9 nucleotides align to TRBD2. The CDR3 is 16 residues long. Looked up from germline, CDR1 is GTSNPN and CDR2 is SVGIG (reference sequence). V gave up 2 bases and J gave up 2 bases; unmatched junction bases: 8.

This sequence joins TRBV4-1 and TRBJ1-3; D uncertain. Deletions cut 1 base from V and 4 bases from J, with 11 bases between. CDR1 MGHRA and CDR2 YSYEKL come from the germline V gene. CDR3 size: 15 residues. For the CDR3, the DNA is TGCGCCAGCAGCCAAGTGTACCCGGGCGGAAACACCATATATTTT. Translated: CASSQVYPGGNTIYF.

The chain has TRBV6-5 and TRBJ2-5, with D possibly being TRBD2 (6 bases). V was clipped by 0 bases and J by 2 bases, with 13 bases between them. This CDR3 has 16 amino acids. The germline V gene has CDR1 MNHEY and CDR2 SVGAGI. The CDR3 region is CASSYSTGGIQETQYF. CDR3 in DNA: TGTGCCAGCAGTTACTCCACAGGAGGGATTCAAGAGACCCAGTACTTC.

The rearrangement uses TRBV7-9 and TRBJ1-1; D unclear. CDR1 is SEHNR and CDR2 is FQNEAQ in the germline V gene (reference sequence). The germline V and J ends were trimmed by 5 bases and 7 bases, with 11 bases remaining between them. The CDR3 extends over 12 amino acids. The CDR3 is CASSPPSSEAFF. The CDR3 nucleotides read TGTGCCAGCAGCCCCCCGAGCAGTGAAGCTTTCTTT.

This clone occurred a few times. The chain carries TRBV13 and TRBJ1-4, with unresolved D. V was shortened by 7 bases and J by 4 bases, with 10 bases between the two germline ends. The germline V gene encodes CDR1 PRHDT and CDR2 FYEKMQ (reference sequence). The CDR3 runs 13 residues. The CDR3 reads CASKSSFNEKLFF. Written as DNA, the CDR3 is TGTGCCAGCAAGTCGTCCTTTAATGAAAAACTGTTTTTT.

The chain recombines TRBV27 with TRBJ2-7; TRBD1 matches at 9 bases. Germline V gene data show CDR1 as MNHEY and CDR2 as SMNVEV (reference sequence). This CDR3 contains 15 residues. Trimming removed 2 bases from V and 2 bases from J; junction bases left unmatched: 4. CDR3 DNA: TGTGCCAGCAGTTTAGGTGGGACAGGGACCTACGAGCAGTACTTC. This translates into CASSLGGTGTYEQYF.